This entry lists 24 T cell receptor beta chains sequenced from one sample in a study of vaccination effects on CD4 cells after COVID-19. The protocol was immunoSEQ multiplex PCR, while the TCRdb copy is restricted to in-frame clones and leaves out a portion. The profile shows fewer than 15,000 clones, 70% to 80% of them singletons. ViraFEST used viral peptide pools to expand antigen-specific CD4+ T cells before sequencing. Culturing for around eleven days preceded CD4+ T cell isolation. Two-dose BNT162b2 or mRNA-1273 vaccination was given to participants. Their antigens are not known. The sequencing here drew on CD4+ T cells from PBMCs cultured with HCoV-NL63 spike peptides, taken after COVID-19 vaccination. The receptors shown here come from a human donor who received a COVID-19 vaccine.

V is TRBV6-5 and J is TRBJ2-7; 10 bases are shared with TRBD1. V lost 6 bases to trimming and J lost 5 bases; unmatched junction nucleotides: 13. The CDR3 is 16 amino acids. CDR1 MNHEY and CDR2 SVGAGI come from the germline V gene. The DNA for the CDR3 is TGTGCCAGCAGCTACCTGCCGGGACAGGGGTCGCACGAGCAGTACTTC. It is translated as CASSYLPGQGSHEQYF.

This clone rates as large. V is TRBV19 and J is TRBJ1-5; 7 nucleotides match TRBD1. Germline V gives CDR1 LNHDA, CDR2 SQIVND (reference sequence). The CDR3 runs 16 residues. The V segment lost 5 bases and the J segment 1 base; nucleotides outside the gene matches: 8. The CDR3 sequence: CASSPRTGGSNQPQHF. The CDR3 DNA follows: TGTGCCAGTAGTCCCCGGACAGGAGGGAGCAATCAGCCCCAGCATTTT.

This clone was counted a single time. The chain carries TRBV5-4 and TRBJ2-6; D gene ambiguous. Germline CDR1 reads SGHNT; CDR2 reads YYREEE (reference sequence). The CDR3 is 14 amino acids. V dropped 0 bases and J dropped 5 bases, with 6 bases sitting between them. CDR3 coding DNA: TGTGCCAGCAGCTTGGTGGATAGGGCCAACGTCCTGACTTTC. Its protein product is CASSLVDRANVLTF.

The chain uses TRBV7-2 and TRBJ1-2, with 8 bases aligning to TRBD1. Germline CDR1 SGHTA, CDR2 FQGNSA. J lost 8 bases, V lost 5 bases, and 7 bases had no gene match. The CDR3 covers 13 residues. The CDR3 nucleotides are TGTGCCAGCAGCCTCGCAGGGGGCATCGGCTACACCTTC. This gives the protein CASSLAGGIGYTF.

The gene calls are TRBV5-1 and TRBJ2-7; perhaps D is TRBD1 or TRBD2 (6 bases each). With 0 bases removed from V and 3 bases from J, the gap between germline ends came to 10 bases. The CDR3 contains 14 residues. Germline values: CDR1 SGHRS, CDR2 YFSETQ. The CDR3 reads CASSLVKGGYEQYF. Written as DNA, the CDR3 is TGCGCCAGCAGCTTGGTTAAGGGGGGCTACGAGCAGTACTTC.

The table lists this clone with a count of one. The chain has TRBV27 and TRBJ1-2, with D possibly matching TRBD1 (6 bases). Trimming took 5 bases from V and 0 from J, leaving 13 bases between them. Germline-derived CDR1 and CDR2 are MNHEY and SMNVEV (reference sequence). CDR3 size: 15 residues. This CDR3 reads CASSIQGNPNYGYTF. CDR3 nucleotide sequence: TGTGCCAGCAGTATACAGGGCAACCCTAACTATGGCTACACCTTC.

J is TRBJ1-2 and V is TRBV15, with TRBD1 as a possible D gene (5 bases). CDR1 and CDR2 from the germline V gene are LNHNV and YYDKDF (reference sequence). CDR3 length: 14 amino acids. The germline V and J ends were trimmed by 0 bases and 7 bases, with 12 bases remaining between them. CDR3 amino acids: CATSRDFRRAGYTF. As DNA, the CDR3 is TGTGCCACCAGCAGAGATTTCCGCAGGGCTGGCTACACCTTC. The full variable domain, with the rest looked up from reference TRBV15 and TRBJ1-2, is DAMVIQNPRYQVTQFGKPVTLSCSQTLNHNVMYWYQQKSSQAPKLLFHYYDKDFNNEADTPDNFQSRRPNTSFCFLDIRSPGLGDTAMYLCATSRDFRRAGYTFGSGTRLTVV.

The chain carries TRBV7-2 and TRBJ1-2, with D unclear. Germline V lookup: CDR1 SGHTA, CDR2 FQGNSA. The CDR3 contains 13 residues. V lost 4 bases, J lost 8 bases, and 14 bases lay in between. The CDR3 DNA is TGTGCCAGCAGCTCTTCCCCAGGAGTCGGCTACACCTTC. Translation: CASSSSPGVGYTF.

This chain uses TRBV2 with TRBJ2-6; 9 nucleotides agree with TRBD1. Germline CDR1 reads SNHLY; CDR2 reads FYNNEI. Trimming removed 4 bases from V and 2 bases from J; junction bases left unmatched: 0. The CDR3 totals 15 residues. CDR3 in DNA: TGTGCCAGCAGTGGACAGGGGGCTGGGGCCAACGTCCTGACTTTC. Translated, it gives CASSGQGAGANVLTF.

The chain carries TRBV18 and TRBJ2-3, with TRBD1 as a possible D gene (5 bases). This CDR3 spans 17 amino acids. Trimming pared 2 bases from V and 3 bases from J, leaving 18 bases between. In germline, CDR1 is KGHSH, CDR2 LQKENI. This CDR3 reads CASSPWGGRGETDTQYF. DNA for the CDR3: TGTGCCAGCTCACCATGGGGCGGAAGGGGTGAAACAGATACGCAGTATTTT.

The J gene is TRBJ2-5, the V gene TRBV9; 13 bases align to TRBD2. Per germline, CDR1 SGDLS and CDR2 YYNGEE. V gave up 1 base and J gave up 7 bases; unmatched junction bases: 7. This CDR3 is 16 amino acids long. The DNA for the CDR3 is TGTGCCAGCAGCGTAACTAGCGGGGGGGCGCGGGCGACCCAGTACTTC. This gives the protein CASSVTSGGARATQYF.

V is TRBV30 and J is TRBJ1-1; 8 bases line up with TRBD1. V lost 3 bases to trimming and J lost 4 bases; unmatched junction nucleotides: 4. This CDR3 region has 13 residues. Germline CDR1 is GTSNPN and CDR2 is SVGIG (reference sequence). The CDR3 protein is CAWRVDRGTEAFF. Written as DNA, the CDR3 is TGTGCCTGGAGGGTAGACAGGGGCACTGAAGCTTTCTTT.

The V gene is TRBV5-1, the J gene TRBJ2-7; 9 positions agree with TRBD1. CDR1 and CDR2 (germline): SGHRS, YFSETQ. V dropped 2 bases and J dropped 2; count of bases not matched to a gene: 2. CDR3 length: 14 amino acids. The CDR3 DNA follows: TGCGCCAGCAGCTTTGGACAGGGGCCCTACGAGCAGTACTTC. The encoded protein is CASSFGQGPYEQYF.

In this sample, this clone turned up once. This chain uses TRBV2 with TRBJ2-3; TRBD2 matches at 9 bases. Germline CDR1 and CDR2: SNHLY and FYNNEI. This CDR3 contains 14 residues. V dropped 7 bases and J dropped 0; count of bases not matched to a gene: 2. The chain's CDR3 is CASTLAGSTDTQYF. In nucleotides, the CDR3 is TGTGCCAGCACACTAGCGGGTAGCACAGATACGCAGTATTTT. Looking up the rest from reference TRBV2 and TRBJ2-3 gives the full variable domain: EPEVTQTPSHQVTQMGQEVILRCVPISNHLYFYWYRQILGQKVEFLVSFYNNEISEKSEIFDDQFSVERPDGSNFTLKIRSTKLEDSAMYFCASTLAGSTDTQYFGPGTRLTVL.

This clone was counted a few times. The CDR3 protein is CASSLETTGELFF. The CDR3 coding sequence is TGTGCCAGCAGTCTGGAGACCACCGGGGAGCTGTTTTTT. The chain links TRBV12-3 or TRBV12-4 to TRBJ2-2; the D is unclear. The CDR3 covers 13 residues. V lost 5 bases and J lost 4, with 8 bases in between.

V usage is TRBV14 and J usage is TRBJ2-7; the match to TRBD1 covers 8 bases. Germline V CDR1 and CDR2: SGHDN, FVKESK. There are 14 residues in the CDR3. Germline trimming cut 5 bases from V and 8 bases from J; bases unmatched to any gene: 11. As DNA, the CDR3 is TGTGCCAGCAGCACATCCACAGGGGGGACGAAGCAGTACTTC. Protein: CASSTSTGGTKQYF.

V and J are TRBV5-6 and TRBJ2-1; no firm D call. V lost 5 bases and J lost 10, with 16 bases in between. The CDR3 has 13 amino acids. Germline loops: CDR1 SGHDT, CDR2 YYEEEE. The chain's CDR3 is CASSFFPTREQFF. The CDR3 nucleotides read TGTGCCAGCAGTTTTTTTCCCACCCGGGAGCAGTTCTTC.

The chain recombines TRBV6-2 or TRBV6-3 with TRBJ1-6, with no clear D. V was trimmed by 3 bases and J by 7 bases, leaving 13 bases between them. CDR1 is MNHEY, CDR2 SVGEGT, per germline. CDR3 size: 15 residues. In nucleotides, the CDR3 is TGTGCCAGCAGTTATGCGGGTAAACCGAATTCACCCCTCCACTTT. This encodes CASSYAGKPNSPLHF.

By share, this clone counts as large. The gene calls are TRBV6-1 and TRBJ1-2, with 9 bases lining up with TRBD1. V was pared by 0 bases and J by 6 bases, with 8 bases of the junction left unmatched. The CDR3 is made up of 16 amino acids. Germline lookup yields CDR1 MNHNS and CDR2 SASEGT. The CDR3, as DNA: TGTGCCAGCAGTGAAGCGGGGGGACAGGGTATCGATGGCTACACCTTC. It yields the protein CASSEAGGQGIDGYTF.

This clone appeared a single time. The gene calls are TRBV6-5 and TRBJ2-7; D tentatively reads TRBD1 or TRBD2 (6 bases each). The ends were cut back, 8 bases at V and 13 bases at J, with 24 bases in the middle. Germline V gene data show CDR1 as MNHEY and CDR2 as SVGAGI. The CDR3 spans 13 residues. CDR3 in amino acids: CASGAGYRERTYF. The CDR3 nucleotides read TGTGCCAGCGGGGCGGGGTACAGGGAAAGGACATACTTC.

As for this clone: Other DNA sequences from this sample encode an identical CDR3 as well. V usage is TRBV27 and J usage is TRBJ1-1; D may be TRBD1 (5 bases). This CDR3 is 14 amino acids long. Germline CDR1 reads MNHEY; CDR2 reads SMNVEV (reference sequence). The germline V and J ends were trimmed by 6 bases and 0 bases, with 11 bases remaining between them. The CDR3 here is CASSRGAVNTEAFF. The DNA of the CDR3 is TGTGCCAGCAGCCGAGGGGCCGTGAACACTGAAGCTTTCTTT.

The chain is built from TRBV19 and TRBJ1-4; D is ambiguous. The CDR3 has 17 amino acids. V lost 6 bases and J 1 base, leaving 18 bases between the germline ends. Germline lookup yields CDR1 LNHDA and CDR2 SQIVND (reference sequence). CDR3 DNA sequence: TGTGCCAGTAGCCAGACACGTCCCTCTGGAACTAATGAAAAACTGTTTTTT. Translating gives CASSQTRPSGTNEKLFF.

The J gene is TRBJ2-3, the V gene TRBV11-2; D may be TRBD2 (7 bases). From germline, CDR1 is SGHAT and CDR2 FQNNGV. The ends were cut back, 5 bases at V and 14 bases at J, with 20 bases in the middle. The CDR3 is made up of 13 amino acids. The CDR3 DNA reads as TGTGCCAGCAGCCCAACCGGGGGGCGGGAACGGTATTTT. Protein sequence: CASSPTGGRERYF.

The gene calls are TRBV6-2 or TRBV6-3 and TRBJ1-1; 7 bases match TRBD1. J gave up 4 bases and V 6 bases, and 11 bases lay outside the gene matches. Germline V gives CDR1 MNHEY, CDR2 SVGEGT. This CDR3 spans 15 amino acids. The CDR3 loop is CASSQLQGSGTEAFF. The CDR3 DNA sequence: TGTGCCAGCAGCCAGCTACAGGGGTCGGGCACTGAAGCTTTCTTT.